These T cell receptor beta chains were read from a single sample in a study of cytomegalovirus exposure and HLA in healthy donors. Here immunoSEQ multiplex PCR was the method, and the copy in TCRdb shows in-frame clones only, minus some. This repertoire shows under 200,000 clones, approximately 80% found once; its top ten account for about 9.9%. The source material was PBMCs. The receptors stem from a man aged 18-30 years in good health and CMV-seropositive. Both conserved end residues are part of each CDR3. Each record gives: CDR3 DNA, CDR3 protein, J gene, clone size, V gene, D gene. D genes are given only for firm matches. Where a row states a size, it is once, few, many or the class of an expanded clone; other rows omit it.

CDR3 DNA: TGTGCCAGCAGCTTAGATCCATCCCTGAACACTGAAGCTTTCTTT; CDR3 protein: CASSLDPSLNTEAFF; J gene: TRBJ1-1; clone size: .; V gene: TRBV7-6; D gene: .
CDR3 DNA: TGTGCCAGCAGCCTAACGGGAATGAACACTGAAGCTTTCTTT; CDR3 protein: CASSLTGMNTEAFF; J gene: TRBJ1-1; clone size: .; V gene: TRBV5-6; D gene: .
CDR3 DNA: TGTGCCAGCAGCCAACTGGGACTTAATGAAAAACTGTTTTTT; CDR3 protein: CASSQLGLNEKLFF; J gene: TRBJ1-4; clone size: .; V gene: TRBV14; D gene: .
CDR3 DNA: TGTGCCAGCTCAATCGACAGGGGGGGACAGCCCCAGCATTTT; CDR3 protein: CASSIDRGGQPQHF; J gene: TRBJ1-5; clone size: .; V gene: TRBV18; D gene: TRBD1
CDR3 DNA: TGCAGCGTTCCTGGGACTTTTTCCTACGAGCAGTACTTC; CDR3 protein: CSVPGTFSYEQYF; J gene: TRBJ2-7; clone size: .; V gene: TRBV29-1; D gene: .
CDR3 DNA: TGCGCCAGCAGCCAACACCCGACAGGATCCTACGAGCAGTACTTC; CDR3 protein: CASSQHPTGSYEQYF; J gene: TRBJ2-7; clone size: .; V gene: TRBV4-1; D gene: .
CDR3 DNA: TGTGCCAGCAGCTCTCATGGGGGAGGTGGCTACACCTTC; CDR3 protein: CASSSHGGGGYTF; J gene: TRBJ1-2; clone size: .; V gene: TRBV7-3; D gene: .
CDR3 DNA: TGTGCCAGCAGCCCCCGAGACAGGGGAAATGAAAAACTGTTTTTT; CDR3 protein: CASSPRDRGNEKLFF; J gene: TRBJ1-4; clone size: .; V gene: TRBV9; D gene: TRBD1
CDR3 DNA: TGCGCCAGCAGCCAACCCGGGACATCGGTAGCCAAAAACATTCAGTACTTC; CDR3 protein: CASSQPGTSVAKNIQYF; J gene: TRBJ2-4; clone size: few; V gene: TRBV4-1; D gene: .
CDR3 DNA: TGTGCCAGCAGTAGTGGGGGGGGTTCTACGTGGCTGTTTTTT; CDR3 protein: CASSSGGGSTWLFF; J gene: TRBJ2-2; clone size: .; V gene: TRBV6-6; D gene: TRBD2
CDR3 DNA: TGCGCCAGCAGCGTGTCTGGGGCGGGACGCTACAATGAGCAGTTCTTC; CDR3 protein: CASSVSGAGRYNEQFF; J gene: TRBJ2-1; clone size: few; V gene: TRBV5-1; D gene: .
CDR3 DNA: TGTGCCAGCAGCCCGGAGGGGGCCCGGGGATACGAGCAGTACTTC; CDR3 protein: CASSPEGARGYEQYF; J gene: TRBJ2-7; clone size: .; V gene: TRBV7-8; D gene: .
CDR3 DNA: TGTGCCTGGAGTGCCCAGACAGGCTATGGCTACACCTTC; CDR3 protein: CAWSAQTGYGYTF; J gene: TRBJ1-2; clone size: .; V gene: TRBV30; D gene: .
CDR3 DNA: TGCGCCAGCAGCCAGTCAGGAGGCACTGGCCGTGCAACTAATGAAAAACTGTTTTTT; CDR3 protein: CASSQSGGTGRATNEKLFF; J gene: TRBJ1-4; clone size: .; V gene: TRBV4-1; D gene: .
CDR3 DNA: TGTGCCAGCAGACGGACTAGCGGGGGCCCCGAGGAGACCCAGTACTTC; CDR3 protein: CASRRTSGGPEETQYF; J gene: TRBJ2-5; clone size: .; V gene: TRBV27; D gene: TRBD2
CDR3 DNA: TGTGCCAGCAGCTTGGGGCAGGGTGAAGATACGCAGTATTTT; CDR3 protein: CASSLGQGEDTQYF; J gene: TRBJ2-3; clone size: .; V gene: TRBV5-4; D gene: .
CDR3 DNA: TGTGCCAGCAGCGTGTGGGACAGGGGCACTCCTAACTATGGCTACACCTTC; CDR3 protein: CASSVWDRGTPNYGYTF; J gene: TRBJ1-2; clone size: .; V gene: TRBV7-2; D gene: TRBD1
CDR3 DNA: TGTGCCAGTAGTACCGTCCGGAGCTCTGGAAACACCATATATTTT; CDR3 protein: CASSTVRSSGNTIYF; J gene: TRBJ1-3; clone size: .; V gene: TRBV19; D gene: .
CDR3 DNA: TGTGCCAGCAGCTTAGAACTAGCGGGAGGAGGAAGCTCCTACGAGCAGTACTTC; CDR3 protein: CASSLELAGGGSSYEQYF; J gene: TRBJ2-7; clone size: once; V gene: TRBV11-2; D gene: TRBD2
CDR3 DNA: TGTGCCAGTAGTATAGGGGGGGGTGCAGATACGCAGTATTTT; CDR3 protein: CASSIGGGADTQYF; J gene: TRBJ2-3; clone size: .; V gene: TRBV19; D gene: TRBD2
CDR3 DNA: TGTGCCAGCAGTGAAGCGCTAGGGGTTTTGTACCAGCCCCAGCATTTT; CDR3 protein: CASSEALGVLYQPQHF; J gene: TRBJ1-5; clone size: .; V gene: TRBV2; D gene: .
CDR3 DNA: TGTGCCATCAGACGGACAGGGAAGGATTCGGATGAGCAGTTCTTC; CDR3 protein: CAIRRTGKDSDEQFF; J gene: TRBJ2-1; clone size: .; V gene: TRBV10-3; D gene: TRBD1
CDR3 DNA: TGTGCCAGCAGCCAAGACGCGGGGAACCTTATGAGGGGAAACACCATATATTTT; CDR3 protein: CASSQDAGNLMRGNTIYF; J gene: TRBJ1-3; clone size: few; V gene: TRBV4-2; D gene: .
CDR3 DNA: TGTGCCAGTAGTATTTCAATCCGGCAGCCCCAGCATTTT; CDR3 protein: CASSISIRQPQHF; J gene: TRBJ1-5; clone size: .; V gene: TRBV19; D gene: .
CDR3 DNA: TGTGCCAGCAGTGAATACAGGGCGGGGGGGCCTTACACCGGGGAGCTGTTTTTT; CDR3 protein: CASSEYRAGGPYTGELFF; J gene: TRBJ2-2; clone size: .; V gene: TRBV25-1; D gene: TRBD2
CDR3 DNA: TGTGCCAGCAGTTTAGGGTCAGGGGAAGAGACCCAGTACTTC; CDR3 protein: CASSLGSGEETQYF; J gene: TRBJ2-5; clone size: .; V gene: TRBV28; D gene: .
CDR3 DNA: TGTGCCAGCAGTTTATACTTAGGGGGCACCGGGGAGCTGTTTTTT; CDR3 protein: CASSLYLGGTGELFF; J gene: TRBJ2-2; clone size: .; V gene: TRBV27; D gene: .
CDR3 DNA: TGTGCCAGCAGTAGTCTCAGGGATAGCAATCAGCCCCAGCATTTT; CDR3 protein: CASSSLRDSNQPQHF; J gene: TRBJ1-5; clone size: once; V gene: TRBV27; D gene: .
CDR3 DNA: TGTGCCAGCAGTTACCGGGACAGGGGAGGGTCACCCCTCCACTTT; CDR3 protein: CASSYRDRGGSPLHF; J gene: TRBJ1-6; clone size: .; V gene: TRBV6-6; D gene: TRBD1
CDR3 DNA: TGTGCCAGCAGCTATGGACAGGGGGCCCCGAGGGGCAATCAGCCCCAGCATTTT; CDR3 protein: CASSYGQGAPRGNQPQHF; J gene: TRBJ1-5; clone size: .; V gene: TRBV5-6; D gene: TRBD1
CDR3 DNA: TGTGCCAGCAGGTCCTTGGGCAACACCGGGGAGCTGTTTTTT; CDR3 protein: CASRSLGNTGELFF; J gene: TRBJ2-2; clone size: .; V gene: TRBV2; D gene: .
CDR3 DNA: TGTGCCAGCAGTGAACCAGGGAATGAGCAGTTCTTC; CDR3 protein: CASSEPGNEQFF; J gene: TRBJ2-1; clone size: .; V gene: TRBV6-1; D gene: .
CDR3 DNA: TGTGCCAGCAGCGCGGGATCATATAATGAAAAACTGTTTTTT; CDR3 protein: CASSAGSYNEKLFF; J gene: TRBJ1-4; clone size: .; V gene: TRBV9; D gene: .
CDR3 DNA: TGTGCCAGCAGGAAAGGACAGGGGGGTATGGAGACCCAGTACTTC; CDR3 protein: CASRKGQGGMETQYF; J gene: TRBJ2-5; clone size: .; V gene: TRBV7-9; D gene: TRBD1
CDR3 DNA: TGCGCCAGCAGCTTCGGGCTGGCGGAGGGTGGAAACACCATATATTTT; CDR3 protein: CASSFGLAEGGNTIYF; J gene: TRBJ1-3; clone size: .; V gene: TRBV5-1; D gene: .
CDR3 DNA: TGTGCCAGCAGCTTGGAATATGGGGCAGGGGGTTATAGCAATCAGCCCCAGCATTTT; CDR3 protein: CASSLEYGAGGYSNQPQHF; J gene: TRBJ1-5; clone size: .; V gene: TRBV5-8; D gene: TRBD1
CDR3 DNA: TGTGCCAGCAGCTTAGAACAGGGTCAGCCCCAGCATTTT; CDR3 protein: CASSLEQGQPQHF; J gene: TRBJ1-5; clone size: .; V gene: TRBV7-8; D gene: .
CDR3 DNA: TGCAGCGTTGGTAAACTAGCGGGAGGGCCCCGCACAGATACGCAGTATTTT; CDR3 protein: CSVGKLAGGPRTDTQYF; J gene: TRBJ2-3; clone size: .; V gene: TRBV29-1; D gene: TRBD2
CDR3 DNA: TGTGCCTGGAATTTAGCGGGGGCCAACGGCCTGACTTTC; CDR3 protein: CAWNLAGANGLTF; J gene: TRBJ2-6; clone size: few; V gene: TRBV30; D gene: TRBD2
CDR3 DNA: TGTGCCAGCAGCTTAGAGGGACAGTTCTATGGCTACACCTTC; CDR3 protein: CASSLEGQFYGYTF; J gene: TRBJ1-2; clone size: .; V gene: TRBV5-4; D gene: TRBD1
CDR3 DNA: TGTGCCAGCAGCCCGACAGGGTTAGGCGACTATGGCTACACCTTC; CDR3 protein: CASSPTGLGDYGYTF; J gene: TRBJ1-2; clone size: few; V gene: TRBV7-8; D gene: TRBD1
CDR3 DNA: TGTGCCAGCAGCTTCTCCGGGACAAGCTACGAGCAGTACTTC; CDR3 protein: CASSFSGTSYEQYF; J gene: TRBJ2-7; clone size: .; V gene: TRBV5-5; D gene: .
CDR3 DNA: TGTGCCAGCAACCCAGAGGGGACAGGCGATAACACCGGGGAGCTGTTTTTT; CDR3 protein: CASNPEGTGDNTGELFF; J gene: TRBJ2-2; clone size: .; V gene: TRBV21-1; D gene: .
CDR3 DNA: TGCGCCAGCAGCCAAGATCAGGGACAGGATGGAGCCAAAAACAGTCAGTACTTC; CDR3 protein: CASSQDQGQDGAKNSQYF; J gene: TRBJ2-4; clone size: .; V gene: TRBV4-3; D gene: TRBD1
CDR3 DNA: TGTGCCATCAGTGATTGGGGACAGGGCGCCACCTACGAGCAGTACTTC; CDR3 protein: CAISDWGQGATYEQYF; J gene: TRBJ2-7; clone size: few; V gene: TRBV10-3; D gene: TRBD1
CDR3 DNA: TGTGCCAGCAGTGAAAGGTTAGGACAGGGCTTCTATGGCTACACCTTC; CDR3 protein: CASSERLGQGFYGYTF; J gene: TRBJ1-2; clone size: .; V gene: TRBV6-1; D gene: TRBD1